These 4 T cell receptor beta chains originate from one sample sequenced in a study of shared clonotypes between healthy human individuals. Libraries were prepared by immunoSEQ multiplex PCR; TCRdb keeps only in-frame clonotypes and omits some of them. The sample lists about 2.4 million clones; 93% were seen once. Sequencing was done on a sample of naive CD4+ T cells from PBMCs. Stated subset: CD45RA+ positively selected. The source is a man younger than 30 in good health. Some clones in this sample may be carry-over from other donors' samples.

The rearrangement links TRBV27 to TRBJ2-7; TRBD2 matches at 14 bases. The CDR3 extends over 15 amino acids. V was pared by 4 bases and J by 4 bases, with 3 bases of the junction left unmatched. Germline V CDR1 and CDR2: MNHEY, SMNVEV (reference sequence). CDR3 sequence reads: CASSWGLAGAYEQYF. CDR3 sequence (DNA): TGTGCCAGCAGTTGGGGACTAGCGGGAGCTTACGAGCAGTACTTC.

V usage is TRBV18 and J usage is TRBJ2-1, with TRBD2 identical over 9 bases. Trimming took 2 bases from V and 9 from J; bases not matched to a gene: 11. The CDR3 runs to 16 residues. Germline CDR1 and CDR2: KGHSH and LQKENI. CDR3 sequence (DNA): TGTGCCAGCTCACCATCGGGACTAGCCCCCCTCGGTGAGCAGTTCTTC. This gives the protein CASSPSGLAPLGEQFF.

This chain joins TRBV19 and TRBJ2-5; a weak D match, TRBD1 (5 bases). V was shortened by 3 bases and J by 5 bases, with 10 bases between the two germline ends. This CDR3 contains 13 residues. Germline values: CDR1 LNHDA, CDR2 SQIVND (reference sequence). The CDR3 DNA sequence: TGTGCCAGTAGTATCGTAGGGGCGGAGACCCAGTACTTC. This sequence encodes CASSIVGAETQYF.

V is TRBV28 and J is TRBJ1-1; TRBD1 might be the D (5 bases). This CDR3 comprises 14 residues. The ends were cut back, 4 bases at V and 5 bases at J, with 14 bases in the middle. Per the germline V gene, CDR1 is MDHEN and CDR2 is SYDVKM. The CDR3 is CASSSWGGETEAFF. CDR3 coding DNA: TGTGCCAGCAGTTCGTGGGGGGGGGAGACTGAAGCTTTCTTT.